This TCR beta chain emerged from a study of blood T cell repertoires in COVID-19 (dated by TCRdb to about 2020). About the study as a whole: Collaborator samples came from the United States, Italy and Spain and covered acute and convalescent phases of COVID-19. The repertoires were released in a freely available public database meant as a resource for research on the immune response to SARS-CoV-2. The prospective study material was composed of cDNA or gDNA derived from T cells, B-cell-depleted T cells, or PBMCs. Where HLA class I and class II types were available, the types were taken from metadata supplied by the sample provider, not from assay-based typing. Deeply sampled blood TCRbeta repertoires from subjects exposed to, actively infected with, or recovered from COVID-19 were included in the dataset. Nearly every sample came with metadata listing a de-identified subject ID, COVID-19 status, age in years and sex. The samples were drawn from two sources: the first 160 participants of the ongoing ImmuneRACE study, and 1,200 or so subjects contributed by 6 global collaborators.

Overall study results and their limits: The quantity of clinical and demographic metadata differed by source and by participant and was supplied without curation.

The immunoSEQ Assay, a bias-controlled multiplex PCR, was used to amplify TCRbeta CDR3 regions from genomic DNA. On the authors' methods: The number of nucleated cells in each sample was estimated from the amplification of reference gene primers within the assay. Sequence reads were collapsed and filtered to measure the absolute abundance of every unique TCRbeta CDR3 rearrangement. For each sample, productive Simpson clonality was calculated as the square root of Simpson's diversity index over productive rearrangements. TCRdb mirrors the immuneACCESS table, restricted to in-frame sequences. Some clones are absent from its copies; in checked studies, under half trace to an unresolved V gene, and the reason for the others is unknown. The V and J calls and clone size come from that table; D and trimming were worked out from the DNA. In all, the sample holds 300,000 to 350,000 clones, and nearly 90% of those were seen once. 4% to 5.5% of the sample is in the top ten clones.

About this clone itself: Its target antigen remains unknown. Within one base of it there is no much larger clone, and no base qualities were kept.

Enrolling through a virtual design, the prospective study's participants ranged in age from about 18 to 89 years and lived across more than 20 United States geographic areas. In the prospective study, cohorts were assigned on the basis of participant-reported clinical history obtained from a screening survey and a study questionnaire. Mobile phlebotomists in the prospective study collected whole blood, serum and a nasopharyngeal or oropharyngeal swab from every participant. Participants in the prospective study had the option to provide additional blood draws and questionnaires over a roughly 2-month period. Before DNA extraction, blood samples from the prospective study were shipped at room temperature or frozen. This clonotype was obtained from a woman younger than 30 with acute COVID-19. Sequencing was done on a sample of PBMCs or T cells enriched from blood (not recorded which).

In nucleotides, the sequence is TGTGCCAGCGCCCCGGGGCAGGGGAGTAATCAGCCCCAGCATTTT. This encodes CASAPGQGSNQPQHF. Recombination joined TRBV18 with TRBJ1-5; tentative D gene TRBD1, with 6 bases matching. Between the V and J ends, shortened by 8 bases and 4 bases respectively, the junction contains 18 bases. CDR1 and CDR2 are drawn from the germline V gene: KGHSH, LQKENI. The CDR3 holds 15 amino acids from the cysteine to the phenylalanine. Only the CDR3 DNA is retained, 45 bases long and in frame from the first base. With the portions outside the CDR3 filled from the reference TRBV18 and TRBJ1-5 genes, the complete variable region becomes NAGVMQNPRHLVRRRGQEARLRCSPMKGHSHVYWYRQLPEEGLKFMVYLQKENIIDESGMPKERFSAEFPKEGPSILRIQQVVRGDSAAYFCASAPGQGSNQPQHFGDGTRLSIL.